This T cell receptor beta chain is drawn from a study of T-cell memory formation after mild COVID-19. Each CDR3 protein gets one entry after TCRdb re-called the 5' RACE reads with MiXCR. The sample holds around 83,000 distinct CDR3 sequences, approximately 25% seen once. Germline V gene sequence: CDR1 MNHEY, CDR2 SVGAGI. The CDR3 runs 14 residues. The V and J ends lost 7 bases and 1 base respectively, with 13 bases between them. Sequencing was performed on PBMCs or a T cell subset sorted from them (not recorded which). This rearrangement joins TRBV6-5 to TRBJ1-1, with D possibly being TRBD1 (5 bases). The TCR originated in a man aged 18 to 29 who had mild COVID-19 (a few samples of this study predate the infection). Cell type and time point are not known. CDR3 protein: CASNAGMPNTEAFF. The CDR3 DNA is TGTGCCAGCAACGCAGGGATGCCGAACACTGAAGCTTTCTTT.